The 5 T cell receptor beta chains in this list originate from one sample, sequenced in a study of T cells after yellow fever vaccination. MiXCR was run by TCRdb on the 5' RACE reads, yielding one entry per CDR3 protein. The sample has some 120,000 distinct CDR3 sequences; more than 6.5% are singletons. Sequencing used CD4+ T cells sorted from PBMCs, obtained about 10 days after the first yellow fever vaccination. These TCRs come from a man aged 18 to 30 who received the YFV17D yellow fever vaccine.

In its sample, this clonotype was seen many times. V gene TRBV5-4 combines with J gene TRBJ1-1, with D maybe TRBD1 (5 bases). The CDR3 loop spans 13 amino acids. V shed 0 bases and J shed 11 bases, with 14 bases lying between them. The V gene's germline CDR1 is SGHNT and CDR2 YYREEE (reference sequence). CDR3 region: CASSLGGSGRAFF. The CDR3 DNA sequence: TGTGCCAGCAGCTTGGGGGGGTCCGGCCGGGCTTTCTTT. Supplemented by reference TRBV5-4 and TRBJ1-1, the full variable domain reads ETGVTQSPTHLIKTRGQQVTLRCSSQSGHNTVSWYQQALGQGPQFIFQYYREEENGRGNFPPRFSGLQFPNYSSELNVNALELDDSALYLCASSLGGSGRAFFGQGTRLTVV.

V gene TRBV20-1 combines with J gene TRBJ1-1, with a tentative D call TRBD1 (6 bases). Germline loops: CDR1 DFQATT, CDR2 SNEGSKA (reference sequence). This CDR3 region has 14 residues. The V end was cut by 5 bases, the J end by 0 bases, with 13 bases between. The CDR3 nucleotides are TGCAGTGCTGGATTGGACAGTTTGAACACTGAAGCTTTCTTT. Translation gives CSAGLDSLNTEAFF.

In its sample, this clonotype was seen many times. The V and J genes are TRBV5-1 and TRBJ2-7; D is ambiguous. The CDR3 consists of 17 residues. Germline V gene sequence: CDR1 SGHRS, CDR2 YFSETQ. Trimming removed 2 bases from V and 2 bases from J, with 20 bases in between. The CDR3, as DNA: TGCGCCAGCAGCTTTTATTCTAGGACCAAACTTACCTACGAGCAGTACTTC. Protein: CASSFYSRTKLTYEQYF.

This chain links TRBV6-6 with TRBJ2-5, with TRBD2 matching over 8 bases. The germline gives CDR1 MNHNY, CDR2 SVGAGI (reference sequence). The CDR3 length is 16 residues. Unmatched junction bases numbered 8, after V lost 0 bases and J lost 5 bases. This CDR3 reads CASSYSGTRLGETQYF. Written as DNA, the CDR3 is TGTGCCAGCAGTTACTCAGGGACTAGGTTAGGGGAGACCCAGTACTTC.

This clonotype occurred many times. This chain links TRBV20-1 with TRBJ2-3; D is undetermined. CDR3 size: 12 residues. V was trimmed by 1 base and J by 3 bases, leaving 5 bases between them. The germline V gene has CDR1 DFQATT and CDR2 SNEGSKA (reference sequence). CDR3 in DNA: TGCAGTGCTAGAGTACGGACAGATACGCAGTATTTT. This sequence encodes CSARVRTDTQYF.